Shown below are 4 T cell receptor beta chains from a single sample sequenced in a study of T cells in Graves' hyperthyroidism and ophthalmopathy. RNA transcripts served as the template for amplifying TCR beta CDR3 regions. A first-round RT-PCR of the TCR CDR3 used the HTBI primer set. TCRdb reprocessed the multiplex PCR reads with MiXCR, giving one entry per CDR3 protein. The sample shows some 700,000 distinct CDR3 sequences, 17% of them seen only once. Sequenced material: blood. Receptor source: a man in his forties or fifties with Graves' hyperthyroidism.

This clonotype was found many times. The chain carries TRBV30 and TRBJ1-3; no reliable D call. This CDR3 comprises 13 residues. V was shortened by 2 bases and J by 3 bases, with 8 bases between the two germline ends. The V gene's germline CDR1 is GTSNPN and CDR2 SVGIG (reference sequence). The CDR3 is CAWSYDIGNTIYF. The CDR3 DNA reads TGTGCCTGGAGTTACGACATTGGAAACACCATATATTTT.

Ten or more counts support this clonotype. This rearrangement joins TRBV11-2 to TRBJ2-1; the D is unclear. The CDR3 contains 15 residues. From germline, CDR1 is SGHAT and CDR2 FQNNGV. Trimming stripped 5 bases from V and 4 bases from J, with 15 bases between. In nucleotides, the CDR3 is TGTGCCAGCAGCGCAGCAAGCCTCGAGTACAATGAGCAGTTCTTC. Its translation: CASSAASLEYNEQFF.

Many counts were recorded for this clonotype. The rearrangement uses TRBV19 and TRBJ2-3; D perhaps matches TRBD2 (6 bases). The germline CDR1 and CDR2 sequences are LNHDA and SQIVND (reference sequence). This CDR3 is 15 amino acids long. Trimming shortened V by 3 bases and J by 2 bases, and 12 bases separated the two germline ends. The DNA of the CDR3 is TGTGCCAGTAGTATTGGGCGGAGGGCCACAGATACGCAGTATTTT. This encodes CASSIGRRATDTQYF.

Ten or more counts support this clonotype. V and J are TRBV2 and TRBJ1-2; tentative D call: TRBD1 (6 bases). The germline V gene encodes CDR1 SNHLY and CDR2 FYNNEI. V lost 3 bases, J lost 7 bases, and 24 bases lay in between. This CDR3 region has 17 residues. The CDR3 DNA follows: TGTGCCAGCAGTGAGGGGGGGACATACGAGACTATATTTGGCTACACCTTC. This codes for CASSEGGTYETIFGYTF. Combining the CDR3 with reference TRBV2 and TRBJ1-2 gives the whole variable domain EPEVTQTPSHQVTQMGQEVILRCVPISNHLYFYWYRQILGQKVEFLVSFYNNEISEKSEIFDDQFSVERPDGSNFTLKIRSTKLEDSAMYFCASSEGGTYETIFGYTFGSGTRLTVV.